The T cell receptor (beta chain) under discussion was sequenced for a study of CD8+ T cells in alopecia areata (dated by TCRdb to 2017 to 2018). In the study overall: Treated patients were enrolled in an open-label pilot trial of oral tofacitinib, 5 to 10 mg twice daily, for moderate-to-severe alopecia areata. In humans, TCRbeta sequencing was performed on scalp tissue and on sorted CD4+ and CD8+ peripheral blood T cells from healthy controls and from patients with patchy or totalis/universalis alopecia areata. Patients stayed on tofacitinib for 6 to 18 months and then had 6 months of follow-up off drug so that delayed response and recurrence could be assessed. The RNA source kit depended on sample type: the PAXgene miRNA kit for fixed scalp, the miRNeasy kit for PBMCs, and the RNeasy kit for mouse skin. Scalp clonality was compared across normal scalp (n=4), patchy alopecia areata scalp (n=8), and alopecia totalis/universalis scalp (n=8). To study T cell clonal expansion in alopecia areata, the researchers applied high-throughput TCRbeta sequencing to both the C3H/HeJ mouse model and human patients. Tofacitinib-treated patients had biopsies at baseline and at 4 and 24 weeks of treatment, with a later scalp biopsy in several patients. immunoSEQ multiplex PCR using 35 Vbeta forward primers and 13 Jbeta reverse primers was used to amplify TCRbeta CDR3 regions. In treated patients, disease severity was measured using the SALT score, which gives the percentage of scalp surface area affected.

Overall results and qualifications from the work: Many expanded lesional clones persisted in scalp and blood during tofacitinib treatment, which may partly explain relapse after stopping treatment. TCR sequences shared between patients were less clear than in mice, possibly partly because of HLA diversity in the patient population. Because the treated cohort was small and included a single nonresponder, larger studies are needed to assess links between baseline CD8+ expansion and response. Tofacitinib significantly lowered scalp clonality and the number of expanded CD8+ clones among the top 100 scalp clones. Resident alphabeta T cells in normal human skin are also sequenced, complicating scalp TCR repertoire analysis, unlike mouse skin dominated by gammadelta T cells. Compared with normal scalp, lesional scalp, particularly in alopecia totalis/universalis, had higher clonality and more expanded CD8+ clones, which suggests antigenic drive.

The time point label, read with the paper, signifies: around 4 weeks on oral tofacitinib. Reading the label with the study, this specimen's treatment or condition is: oral pan-JAK inhibitor, 5-10 mg twice daily. Lesional scalp punch biopsies and peripheral blood were collected from alopecia areata patients. Human scalp biopsies were fixed immediately in PAXgene tissue containers. Looking up the germline V gene yields CDR1 ENHRY and CDR2 SYGVKD. V gives up 10 bases and J gives up 1 base, and the segment between their germline ends measures 14 bases. From the cysteine through the phenylalanine, the CDR3 covers 13 amino acids. This entry keeps only the CDR3 DNA: 39 bases, framed from base 1. Library preparation employed the immunoSEQ multiplex PCR assay. For TCR sequencing, RNA was extracted from every sample and reverse transcribed into cDNA to serve as template. SuperScript III was used to make first-strand cDNA, primed with a 2:1 mix of oligo-dT and random hexamers. A synthetic immune receptor repertoire was used to measure amplification bias, and any remaining bias was corrected computationally. Per the original workflow: Raw reads were preprocessed for error removal, and CDR3 was defined according to IMGT conventions as running from the conserved cysteine to phenylalanine. To get clonality, Shannon entropy was normalized by log2 of the number of productive unique TCRs and the result was subtracted from 1. CD4 or CD8 identity of scalp clones was inferred by cross-referencing scalp TCRbeta sequences with sorted blood CD4 and CD8 repertoires. The table was pulled from immuneACCESS by TCRdb, which kept in-frame rearrangements only. Such tables lose some clones; where checked, under half of the loss comes from unresolved V genes, and the rest has no known cause. V and J calls and clone size come straight from that table; D and trimming were deduced from the DNA. The sample yields 4,000 to 5,000 clones; about 91% were counted once. The ten largest clones represent approximately 21% of the sample.

In regard to this clone: The clone's antigen remains unknown. Qualities for individual bases were not recorded, and no much larger clone is one base off.

The source was skin, collected at week 4, from a patient treated with tofacitinib. The chain is made from TRBV10-3 and TRBJ2-7; TRBD1 could be the D gene, as 6 bases match. The sequence was obtained from a human donor with alopecia areata. The DNA is TGTGCCAGCCTCGGGACACGGTCCTACGAGCAGTACTTC. Translation gives CASLGTRSYEQYF.